Given below is one T cell receptor (beta chain) in context. Original methodology: The assay estimated nucleated cells by amplifying reference gene primers. Method: immunoSEQ multiplex PCR; TCRdb's copy keeps in-frame clones and lacks some. The DNA gave D and trimming, while V, J and clone size come from that table. Among some 240,000 clones, approximately 90% were seen once, and the ten largest hold 6% to 9%. The data were taken from a study of blood T cell repertoires in COVID-19. Study overall: COVID-19 samples from acute and convalescent phases originated in the United States, Italy and Spain. The cDNA or gDNA used as material had been derived from T cells, B-cell-depleted T cells, or PBMCs.

Germline V gene lookup returns CDR1 ENHRY and CDR2 SYGVKD. This CDR3 region has 16 residues. Between the trimmed V and J ends, which lost 2 bases and 4 bases, there was a span of 16 bases. The chain combines TRBV10-3 with TRBJ2-3; a possible D gene is TRBD2 (6 bases). The sequenced sample was peripheral blood. The receptor comes from a man in his 60s who had recovered from COVID-19. CDR3 DNA sequence: TGTGCCATCAGTGAGACGAGCTGGGGGGTAGCAGATACGCAGTATTTT. Translation: CAISETSWGVADTQYF.